This is a list of T cell receptor beta chains from one sample in a study of shared clonotypes between healthy human individuals. Clones were read by immunoSEQ multiplex PCR, and TCRdb kept only the in-frame ones, dropping some. The sample has more than 2,000,000 clones; 85% to 95% are singletons. Source material: naive CD4+ T cells from PBMCs. Receptors were obtained from a man between 18 and 35 years old in good health. Some clones in this sample may be carry-over from other donors' samples. Each CDR3 is given without its conserved first and last residue. Fields, in order: J gene, V gene, CDR3 protein.

TRBJ1-5,TRBV28,ASSSPTDPTRTNQPQH
TRBJ1-1,TRBV18,ASSPLLGGSTEAF
TRBJ2-5,TRBV7-9,ASSTSGSFQETQY
TRBJ1-1,TRBV19,ASSIQGVDTEAF
TRBJ1-1,TRBV5-4,ASSLGPTEAF
TRBJ2-3,TRBV5-1,ASSLQELTDTQY
TRBJ2-7,TRBV28,ASSLGGLVYEQY
TRBJ2-3,TRBV6-1,ASSDRGTSTDTQY
TRBJ1-1,TRBV6-5,ASRSKRTGVTEAF
TRBJ2-7,TRBV6-1,ASTRAGGSYEQY
TRBJ1-5,TRBV20-1,SAGVWPQH
TRBJ2-7,TRBV12-5,ASGIQGADEQY
TRBJ2-3,TRBV28,ASSLRTRPYTDTQY
TRBJ2-6,TRBV18,ASSSQGVNGANVLT
TRBJ2-1,TRBV7-9,ASSLEAGPPYNEQF
TRBJ2-7,TRBV11-2,ASSLLGYPYEQY
TRBJ2-7,TRBV30,AWSLVGFVEQY
TRBJ2-3,TRBV27,ASRKSTDTQY
TRBJ1-4,TRBV28,ASRPGTPDNEKLF
TRBJ1-1,TRBV5-1,ASSSMVTGFTEAF
TRBJ2-1,TRBV5-1,ASSLENFYNEQF
TRBJ1-1,TRBV28,ASSFDRVLGAF
TRBJ2-2,TRBV10-3,AISEKGELNTGELF
TRBJ2-2,TRBV5-4,ASSLDSRGTGELF
TRBJ2-6,TRBV6-1,ASSVSSTAGGANVLT
TRBJ1-1,TRBV19,ASSTRTGVVTEAF
TRBJ1-1,TRBV28,ASSTGGGTEAF
TRBJ2-2,TRBV6-5,ASSYSVQSGELF
TRBJ2-1,TRBV29-1,SAGSSYNEQF
TRBJ2-5,TRBV5-1,ASSLILGPKGETQY
TRBJ2-1,TRBV28,ASRTPGTGGNEQF
TRBJ2-4,TRBV5-1,ASSSGTPAKNIQY
TRBJ2-7,TRBV6-1,ANSDRGAYEQY
TRBJ1-2,TRBV20-1,SAMSNYGYT
TRBJ1-1,TRBV7-2,ASSRGTGANTEAF
TRBJ2-1,TRBV5-1,ASSPGTSGDNEQF
TRBJ2-7,TRBV5-6,ASSFYSGRSSYEQY
TRBJ1-1,TRBV14,ASSQSNWNTEAF
TRBJ1-5,TRBV19,ASRGRQGRGQPQH
TRBJ2-1,TRBV28,ASSKGGAVNEQF